What follows are 6 T cell receptor beta chains derived from one specimen sequenced in a study of regulatory dendritic cells for organ transplantation. Their recognized antigens are unknown. Sorted T cells were CFSE-labeled and cultured more than 4 days with allogeneic regulatory or mature dendritic cells at 1:10. Assay used: immunoSEQ multiplex PCR; TCRdb lists only in-frame clones, some missing. The sample contains around 3,600 clones, 45% to 75% of which appear only once. Sequenced material: memory CD8+ T cells from blood cultured with dendritic cells. Subset reported: CD45RO+ memory T cells. The source of these receptors is a human donor in good health.

This clone is medium-sized in the sample. The chain uses TRBV6-5 and TRBJ2-6, with D possibly being TRBD1 (6 bases). The germline V gene encodes CDR1 MNHEY and CDR2 SVGAGI. The CDR3 contains 15 residues. V lost 7 bases to trimming and J lost 1 base, with 11 bases between them. CDR3 residues: CASTSGVSGANVLTF. CDR3 bases: TGTGCCAGCACCTCAGGGGTTTCTGGGGCCAACGTCCTGACTTTC.

J is TRBJ1-5 and V is TRBV6-4, with D tentatively TRBD1 (5 bases). From germline, CDR1 is MRHNA and CDR2 SNTAGT. The CDR3 has 16 residues. Trimming cost V 2 bases and J 7 bases, with 18 bases left between them. CDR3 region: CASSDPEQARGQPQHF. CDR3 bases: TGTGCCAGCAGTGACCCTGAACAGGCACGGGGGCAGCCCCAGCATTTT.

The chain links TRBV5-1 to TRBJ2-5; D is uncertain. V was shortened by 7 bases and J by 4 bases, with 11 bases between the two germline ends. The germline V gene encodes CDR1 SGHRS and CDR2 YFSETQ. The CDR3 is made up of 12 amino acids. CDR3 nucleotide sequence: TGCGCCAGCGCCCCCACAAGAGAGACCCAGTACTTC. This translates into CASAPTRETQYF.

V gene TRBV7-9 combines with J gene TRBJ1-1; possible D gene TRBD1, 6 bases. V shed 5 bases and J shed 0 bases, with 13 bases lying between them. The CDR3 is made up of 15 amino acids. Germline values: CDR1 SEHNR, CDR2 FQNEAQ (reference sequence). CDR3 sequence reads: CASSLGQSMNTEAFF. CDR3 coding DNA: TGTGCCAGCAGCCTAGGACAGTCCATGAACACTGAAGCTTTCTTT.

J is TRBJ2-3 and V is TRBV9, with D tentatively TRBD2 (6 bases). Trimming removed 4 bases from V and 2 bases from J, with 14 bases in between. This CDR3 region has 15 residues. CDR1 and CDR2 (germline): SGDLS, YYNGEE. CDR3 region: CASSTQTRPTDTQYF. The CDR3 DNA reads as TGTGCCAGCAGCACCCAGACTAGACCCACAGATACGCAGTATTTT.

This clone occurred a few times. The chain combines TRBV4-1 with TRBJ2-2; 7 bases are shared with TRBD2. The CDR3 extends over 14 amino acids. V trimming: 3 bases; J trimming: 4 bases; junction bases outside the gene matches: 2. Germline-derived CDR1 and CDR2 are MGHRA and YSYEKL. The CDR3 sequence: CASSQGGGTGELFF. The CDR3 bases are TGCGCCAGCAGCCAGGGGGGGGGCACCGGGGAGCTGTTTTTT.